Each of the 18 T cell receptor beta chains below was sequenced from the same sample in a study of blood T cell repertoires in COVID-19. Assay: immunoSEQ multiplex PCR; the TCRdb copy retains only in-frame clones and omits some. The sample includes 140,000 to 150,000 clones, over 75% of them seen just once. The sample was peripheral blood. All receptors come from a woman in her fifties or sixties with acute or convalescent COVID-19.

This chain uses TRBV3-1 (or the pseudogene TRBV3-2) with TRBJ1-4; no clear D gene. Germline CDR1 LGHDT, CDR2 YNNKEL (reference sequence). V was clipped by 2 bases and J by 0 bases, with 4 bases between them. CDR3 length: 14 amino acids. CDR3 sequence reads: CASSQSATNEKLFF. The CDR3 DNA is TGTGCCAGCAGCCAATCCGCAACTAATGAAAAACTGTTTTTT.

The chain's CDR3 is CASSEEGDRGRMNTEAFF. CDR3 sequence (DNA): TGTGCCAGCAGTGAAGAGGGGGACAGGGGGAGAATGAACACTGAAGCTTTCTTT. This chain uses TRBV6-1 with TRBJ1-1; 11 bases agree with TRBD1. From germline, CDR1 is MNHNS and CDR2 SASEGT. CDR3 size: 18 residues. With V trimmed by 1 base and J by 0 bases, 7 bases remained unmatched.

This chain joins TRBV12-3 or TRBV12-4 and TRBJ1-1; 7 nucleotides line up with TRBD1. V lost 5 bases and J lost 6; bases outside the gene matches: 6. This CDR3 comprises 13 residues. The CDR3 protein is CASSTTGIPEAFF. CDR3 in DNA: TGTGCCAGCAGTACGACAGGGATCCCTGAAGCTTTCTTT.

The chain employs TRBV27 and TRBJ2-7, with TRBD2 matching 8 bases. V lost 3 bases to trimming and J lost 2 bases; unmatched junction nucleotides: 12. In germline, CDR1 is MNHEY, CDR2 SMNVEV (reference sequence). The CDR3 extends over 17 amino acids. The DNA for the CDR3 is TGTGCCAGCAGTTTCTTCCATTCGGGGGGGACCACCTACGAGCAGTACTTC. Translation gives CASSFFHSGGTTYEQYF.

The chain uses TRBV5-5 and TRBJ1-5; the D gene is possibly TRBD1 (5 bases). The ends were cut back, 0 bases at V and 0 bases at J, with 10 bases in the middle. The CDR3 is 16 amino acids. CDR1 and CDR2 (germline): SGHKS, YYEKEE (reference sequence). CDR3 region: CASSLVAGPSNQPQHF. CDR3 DNA: TGTGCCAGCAGCTTGGTGGCAGGGCCTAGCAATCAGCCCCAGCATTTT.

This chain links TRBV3-1 (or the pseudogene TRBV3-2) with TRBJ2-2; TRBD2 agrees at 10 bases. With V trimmed by 6 bases and J by 7 bases, 11 bases remained unmatched. The length of the CDR3 is 16 residues. CDR1 is LGHDT, CDR2 YNNKEL, per germline (reference sequence). CDR3 coding DNA: TGTGCCAGCAGGACCGGGCTAGCGGGAGTGAGCGGGGAGCTGTTTTTT. It yields the protein CASRTGLAGVSGELFF.

This chain joins TRBV27 and TRBJ2-7, with D tentatively TRBD1 (6 bases). The CDR3 length is 15 residues. CDR1 is MNHEY and CDR2 is SMNVEV in the germline V gene (reference sequence). The germline V and J ends were trimmed by 6 bases and 2 bases, with 17 bases remaining between them. The CDR3 loop reads CASSDGGRGTYEQYF. DNA of the CDR3: TGTGCCAGCAGCGATGGGGGCAGAGGGACCTACGAGCAGTACTTC.

The rearrangement links TRBV27 to TRBJ2-3, with D maybe TRBD1 (6 bases). CDR1 and CDR2 (germline): MNHEY, SMNVEV (reference sequence). Deletions cut 6 bases from V and 2 bases from J, with 18 bases between. The CDR3 consists of 16 residues. CDR3 bases: TGTGCCAGCAGCCCCAACCCCGGGACAAACACAGATACGCAGTATTTT. Translated, it gives CASSPNPGTNTDTQYF.

J is TRBJ1-1 and V is TRBV18, with TRBD1 as a possible D gene (5 bases). Trimming took off 3 bases at V and 6 bases at J, with 17 bases between the two ends. Germline V CDR1 and CDR2: KGHSH, LQKENI. The length of the CDR3 is 15 residues. The CDR3 loop is CASSPTGRLVPEAFF. In DNA form, the CDR3 reads TGTGCCAGCTCACCTACAGGACGACTAGTGCCTGAAGCTTTCTTT.

The V gene is TRBV7-3, the J gene TRBJ2-3; TRBD2 aligns across 7 bases. Germline CDR1 and CDR2: SGHTA and FQGTGA. With 7 bases clipped from V and 0 bases from J, the junction kept 4 bases outside the gene matches. This CDR3 is 14 amino acids long. CDR3 residues: CASKSGTSTDTQYF. The CDR3 DNA is TGTGCCAGCAAAAGCGGGACTAGCACAGATACGCAGTATTTT.

V is TRBV4-1 and J is TRBJ2-7; maybe TRBD2 (6 bases). This CDR3 is built from 14 residues. Trimming removed 2 bases at V and 4 bases at J, with 12 bases between. CDR1 is MGHRA and CDR2 is YSYEKL in the germline V gene. CDR3 protein: CASSQYMGGYEQYF. The CDR3 DNA is TGCGCCAGCAGCCAATACATGGGGGGATACGAGCAGTACTTC.

The chain combines TRBV5-1 with TRBJ2-7; 11 bases are a match to TRBD1. The CDR3 has 15 amino acids. Germline V gives CDR1 SGHRS, CDR2 YFSETQ. Trimming at V came to 3 bases and at J to 1 base, leaving 3 bases not matched to a gene. The CDR3 coding sequence is TGCGCCAGCAGCTGGGGACAGGGGGGTTCCTACGAGCAGTACTTC. The encoded protein is CASSWGQGGSYEQYF. The whole variable domain, filled in from reference TRBV5-1 and TRBJ2-7, reads KAGVTQTPRYLIKTRGQQVTLSCSPISGHRSVSWYQQTPGQGLQFLFEYFSETQRNKGNFPGRFSGRQFSNSRSEMNVSTLELGDSALYLCASSWGQGGSYEQYFGPGTRLTVT.

The chain couples TRBV28 to TRBJ1-4; 7 bases map to TRBD1. Germline V CDR1 and CDR2: MDHEN, SYDVKM. The V gene end was trimmed by 3 bases and the J gene end by 5 bases; junction bases not matched to a gene: 12. The CDR3 spans 17 residues. For the CDR3, the DNA is TGTGCCAGCAGTTTGGCCCAAGTCGGGACAGCAAATGAAAAACTGTTTTTT. It codes for CASSLAQVGTANEKLFF.

V gene TRBV27 combines with J gene TRBJ2-5; D gene ambiguous. V lost 6 bases and J 5 bases, leaving 19 bases between the germline ends. This CDR3 comprises 15 residues. Per the germline V gene, CDR1 is MNHEY and CDR2 is SMNVEV (reference sequence). The CDR3 DNA reads TGTGCCAGCAGCTTCCTCCCGCAAGCCGGGGAGACCCAGTACTTC. This translates into CASSFLPQAGETQYF.

This clone has just one count. The genes are TRBV7-2 and TRBJ1-2; 10 bases map to TRBD1. The CDR3 is 15 residues long. J gave up 2 bases and V 5 bases, and 5 bases lay outside the gene matches. In germline, CDR1 is SGHTA, CDR2 FQGNSA. The CDR3 loop reads CASSRGTGANYGYTF. The CDR3 nucleotides are TGTGCCAGCAGCAGGGGGACAGGGGCGAACTATGGCTACACCTTC.

V is TRBV27 and J is TRBJ1-5; the match to TRBD1 covers 8 bases. CDR3 size: 15 residues. CDR1 is MNHEY and CDR2 is SMNVEV in the germline V gene (reference sequence). V was clipped by 2 bases and J by 4 bases; unmatched bases: 4. The CDR3 DNA is TGTGCCAGCAGTTTAGGTCAGGGGGCTAATCAGCCCCAGCATTTT. Translating gives CASSLGQGANQPQHF.

The rearrangement links TRBV10-1 to TRBJ2-7; TRBD1 agrees at 7 bases. This CDR3 contains 16 residues. V shed 0 bases, J shed 3 bases, and the junction held 8 bases outside the gene matches. Per the germline V gene, CDR1 is WNHNN and CDR2 is SYGVQD (reference sequence). CDR3 bases: TGCGCCAGCAGTGAGTCCCCCGGGACAGCCTACTACGAGCAGTACTTC. Translating it yields CASSESPGTAYYEQYF.

The chain recombines TRBV2 with TRBJ1-5, with D hard to call. The CDR3 runs to 14 residues. Trimming shortened V by 5 bases and J by 0 bases, and 8 bases separated the two germline ends. Germline-derived CDR1 and CDR2 are SNHLY and FYNNEI. The CDR3 sequence: CASSLNLSNQPQHF. The DNA of the CDR3 is TGTGCCAGCAGTTTAAATCTTAGCAATCAGCCCCAGCATTTT.